The 11 T cell receptor beta chains given below trace back to one sample, sequenced in a study of blood T cell repertoires in COVID-19. Profiled with immunoSEQ multiplex PCR; TCRdb holds only in-frame clones, not every one. The sample shows roughly 150,000 clones, around 90% of them seen only once. The sample was peripheral blood. Receptors originate from a man aged 55-75 years with acute or convalescent COVID-19.

This chain joins TRBV7-2 and TRBJ2-7; a possible D gene is TRBD2 (6 bases). The length of the CDR3 is 14 residues. V was shortened by 2 bases and J by 1 base, with 9 bases between the two germline ends. The germline V gene has CDR1 SGHTA and CDR2 FQGNSA. This chain's CDR3 is CASSLLGGSYEQYF. CDR3 bases: TGTGCCAGCAGCTTACTCGGGGGTTCCTACGAGCAGTACTTC.

The rearrangement joins TRBV3-1 (or the pseudogene TRBV3-2) to TRBJ2-7; 8 positions match TRBD2. Looked up from germline, CDR1 is LGHDT and CDR2 is YNNKEL (reference sequence). V dropped 1 base and J dropped 2; count of bases not matched to a gene: 4. There are 15 residues in the CDR3. CDR3 DNA: TGTGCCAGCAGCCAAGGGAACGGGGGGGCCTACGAGCAGTACTTC. This sequence encodes CASSQGNGGAYEQYF.

The table lists this clone with a count of one. The chain joins TRBV5-1 to TRBJ2-2; no firm D call. The V gene lost 4 bases and the J gene lost 5 bases, with 18 bases spanning the gap. This CDR3 has 16 residues. Looked up from germline, CDR1 is SGHRS and CDR2 is YFSETQ. The CDR3 spells CASSPTADRGTGELFF. The CDR3, as DNA: TGCGCCAGCAGCCCCACCGCGGATAGAGGAACCGGGGAGCTGTTTTTT. Looking up the rest from reference TRBV5-1 and TRBJ2-2 gives the full variable domain: KAGVTQTPRYLIKTRGQQVTLSCSPISGHRSVSWYQQTPGQGLQFLFEYFSETQRNKGNFPGRFSGRQFSNSRSEMNVSTLELGDSALYLCASSPTADRGTGELFFGEGSRLTVL.

The genes are TRBV11-3 and TRBJ2-2; TRBD2 might be the D (6 bases). Per the germline V gene, CDR1 is SGHNT and CDR2 is YENEEA. The V end lost 4 bases, the J end lost 0 bases, and 9 bases lay between the germline ends. The CDR3 loop spans 15 amino acids. The CDR3 reads CASSSRGTNTGELFF. In DNA form, the CDR3 reads TGTGCCAGCAGCTCCCGCGGGACGAACACCGGGGAGCTGTTTTTT. The variable domain in full, completed from reference TRBV11-3 and TRBJ2-2, reads EAGVVQSPRYKIIEKKQPVAFWCNPISGHNTLYWYLQNLGQGPELLIRYENEEAVDDSQLPKDRFSAERLKGVDSTLKIQPAELGDSAVYLCASSSRGTNTGELFFGEGSRLTVL.

The chain links TRBV5-5 to TRBJ2-3; maybe TRBD2 (5 bases). V lost 0 bases and J 1 base, leaving 6 bases between the germline ends. Germline values: CDR1 SGHKS, CDR2 YYEKEE (reference sequence). The length of the CDR3 is 14 residues. The CDR3 DNA reads as TGTGCCAGCAGCTTGGCCGGGGGCACAGATACGCAGTATTTT. The encoded protein is CASSLAGGTDTQYF.

This sequence joins TRBV24-1 and TRBJ1-1; perhaps TRBD1 as D (6 bases). There are 14 residues in the CDR3. V lost 3 bases and J 7 bases, leaving 14 bases between the germline ends. Germline values: CDR1 KGHDR, CDR2 SFDVKD. The CDR3 DNA sequence: TGTGCCACCAGTGATCCCGCGGCAGGGGTTGAAGCTTTCTTT. It is translated as CATSDPAAGVEAFF.

The CDR3 coding sequence is TGTGCCAGCTCACCACCTGGAGCAGGGGGGTACAATGAGCAGTTCTTC. Translated: CASSPPGAGGYNEQFF. The chain joins TRBV18 to TRBJ2-1; weak D call: TRBD1 (7 bases). Germline loops: CDR1 KGHSH, CDR2 LQKENI. The CDR3 has 16 amino acids. V was cut by 0 bases and J by 4 bases, with 13 bases left in between.

The V and J genes are TRBV5-4 and TRBJ2-3, with 9 bases that match TRBD2. The length of the CDR3 is 17 residues. The V segment lost 4 bases and the J segment 2 bases; nucleotides outside the gene matches: 11. CDR1 is SGHNT and CDR2 is YYREEE in the germline V gene (reference sequence). The CDR3 sequence: CASSPPSGGGVTDTQYF. In DNA, the CDR3 is TGTGCCAGCAGCCCACCTTCAGGCGGGGGGGTCACAGATACGCAGTATTTT.

V gene TRBV19 combines with J gene TRBJ1-6; TRBD1 is a possible D gene (6 bases). Germline CDR1 LNHDA, CDR2 SQIVND (reference sequence). The CDR3 is 15 residues long. V dropped 3 bases and J dropped 4 bases, with 10 bases sitting between them. The CDR3 DNA reads as TGTGCCAGTAGTATCGTGACAGGTTATAATTCACCCCTCCACTTT. It specifies CASSIVTGYNSPLHF.

This clone was counted once. The V gene is TRBV18, the J gene TRBJ1-5; D possibly corresponds to TRBD1 (6 bases). Looked up from germline, CDR1 is KGHSH and CDR2 is LQKENI. CDR3 size: 13 residues. V shed 6 bases and J shed 4 bases, with 10 bases lying between them. CDR3 sequence (DNA): TGTGCCAGCTCCCAACAGGGAAATCAGCCCCAGCATTTT. It specifies CASSQQGNQPQHF.

The rearrangement links TRBV2 to TRBJ2-1, with 7 bases matching TRBD2. Germline V gives CDR1 SNHLY, CDR2 FYNNEI. The CDR3 loop spans 12 amino acids. V lost 7 bases to trimming and J lost 10 bases; unmatched junction nucleotides: 7. CDR3 sequence (DNA): TGTGCCAGCAACCCGGGACTACCGGAGCAGTTCTTC. Translating it yields CASNPGLPEQFF.